These T cell receptor beta chains were read from a single sample in a study of T cells in Graves' hyperthyroidism and ophthalmopathy. One entry per CDR3 protein, called by TCRdb with MiXCR from the multiplex PCR reads. Seen here are under 600,000 distinct CDR3 sequences, roughly a sixth observed once, and the top ten hold less than 3.5%. Sequenced material: blood. All receptors come from a middle-aged woman with Graves' ophthalmopathy. CDR3s include the opening cysteine and the closing phenylalanine or tryptophan. D genes are given only for firm matches. Part of the rows lack a size; the others show once, few, many or a class for expanded clones.

.	TRBV11-2	TRBJ1-6	many	TGTGCCAGCAGCTTAGTGGTGGAGCCTGGTTCACCCCTCCACTTT	CASSLVVEPGSPLHF
TRBD2	TRBV9	TRBJ2-5	.	TGTGCCAGCAGCGGAGGGGGACTAGCGGCAGAGACCCAGTACTTC	CASSGGGLAAETQYF
.	TRBV30	TRBJ2-5	many	TGTGCCTGGAGTGTACCTGGCTTTCGTGAGACCCAGTACTTC	CAWSVPGFRETQYF
.	TRBV5-1	TRBJ2-3	.	TGCGCCAGCAGCTTGTCGGACGATACTACGCAGTATTTT	CASSLSDDTTQYF
TRBD2	TRBV20-1	TRBJ2-7	many	TGCAGTGCCCTTGACCCCGGGAAGGGACTAGCGGACTACGAGCAGTACTTC	CSALDPGKGLADYEQYF
TRBD2	TRBV11-2	TRBJ2-1	many	TGTGCCAGCAGCGGCCCTTCTCGCGGGGGGGCCCCAGAGCAGTTCTTC	CASSGPSRGGAPEQFF
TRBD2	TRBV3-1	TRBJ2-1	many	TGTGCCAGCAGCCAAGGCCCCCAGACTAGCGGGAGGGGTAATGAGCAGTTCTTC	CASSQGPQTSGRGNEQFF
TRBD1	TRBV20-1	TRBJ2-3	few	TGCAGTGCTAGAGAACCACTGATGGACAGGGGGGCAGATACGCAGTATTTT	CSAREPLMDRGADTQYF
.	TRBV5-1	TRBJ2-7	many	TGCGCCAGCAGCTTGTCCTCGGGGGAGCAGTACTTC	CASSLSSGEQYF
.	TRBV5-8	TRBJ2-7	.	TGTGCCAGCAGCAGAGGGGCCCACTCCTACGAGCAGTACTTC	CASSRGAHSYEQYF
.	TRBV6-5	TRBJ2-2	.	TGTGCCAGCAGTTACACGGCAGGGATAGCCGGGGAGCTGTTTTTT	CASSYTAGIAGELFF
.	TRBV18	TRBJ2-6	.	TGTGCCAGCTCACAAAACAGATTCTCTGGGGCCAACGTCCTGACTTTC	CASSQNRFSGANVLTF
.	TRBV6-1	TRBJ1-5	few	TGTGCCACCGGAGGGCTGAATAGCAATCAGCCCCAGCATTTT	CATGGLNSNQPQHF
TRBD1	TRBV12-3/TRBV12-4	TRBJ1-2	few	TGTGCCAGCAGCTTCGACAGGGTTGGATCCTCGGGCTACACCTTC	CASSFDRVGSSGYTF
TRBD1	TRBV18	TRBJ2-5	many	TGTGCCAGCAAAGGACAGGTCCAAGAGACCCAGTACTTC	CASKGQVQETQYF
TRBD2	TRBV3-1	TRBJ2-1	many	TGTGCCAGCAGCCAAGAAGGACTAGCGGGAGGGTACAATGAGCAGTTCTTC	CASSQEGLAGGYNEQFF
.	TRBV6-1	TRBJ2-2	many	TGTGCCAGCAGCGAGAGCCGGGATAGTTTAAACACCGGGGAGCTGTTTTTT	CASSESRDSLNTGELFF
.	TRBV7-9	TRBJ2-2	many	TGTGCCAGCAGCCCTGAACGGTACACCGGGGAGCTGTTTTTT	CASSPERYTGELFF
TRBD1	TRBV12-3/TRBV12-4	TRBJ2-6	many	TGTGCCAGCAGTTCCGGACAGGGGGTATGGGCCAACGTCCTGACTTTC	CASSSGQGVWANVLTF
TRBD1	TRBV3-1	TRBJ1-1	few	TGTGCCAGCAGCTTGGGACAGGGGAGCGAGTTGGTCTTT	CASSLGQGSELVF
.	TRBV30	TRBJ1-4	.	TGTGCCTGGAGGGCCCCCCGGGACGCAGGAAAACTGCTTTTT	CAWRAPRDAGKLLF
TRBD1	TRBV6-9	TRBJ1-4	.	TGTGCCAGCAGTTCGGGACAGGGGGCAGGTTCAGACGAAAAACTGTTTTTT	CASSSGQGAGSDEKLFF
.	TRBV7-9	TRBJ2-2	few	TGTGCCAGCAGCATCCAACCGAACACCGGGGAGCTGTTTTTT	CASSIQPNTGELFF
.	TRBV7-2	TRBJ2-1	many	TGTGCCAGCAGCTTAGATGGGGGGGCCCTTGAGCAGTTCTTC	CASSLDGGALEQFF
.	TRBV12-3/TRBV12-4	TRBJ2-3	many	TGTGCCAGCAGTTTTGGGCTAGCCCAGACGGATACGCAGTATTTT	CASSFGLAQTDTQYF
.	TRBV20-1	TRBJ2-7	many	TGCAGTGCTAGGCGGAGGGACTACGAGCAGTACTTC	CSARRRDYEQYF
TRBD2	TRBV30	TRBJ2-1	few	TGTGCCTGGAGTCAACCCGGGAGGAACTACAATGAGCAGTTCTTC	CAWSQPGRNYNEQFF
.	TRBV18	TRBJ1-5	.	TGTGCCAGCTCACCTAACGAGGGCAATCAGCCCCAGCATTTT	CASSPNEGNQPQHF
TRBD1	TRBV13	TRBJ2-1	many	TGTGCCAGCAGCTTCAATTCTGGGACAGGTGACTACAATGAGCAGTTCTTC	CASSFNSGTGDYNEQFF
.	TRBV2	TRBJ2-1	many	TGTGCCAGCATCCGGGACGTGGAACTTGATGAGCAGTTCTTC	CASIRDVELDEQFF
.	TRBV7-2	TRBJ1-2	many	TGTGCCAGTAGCCTGGGCCCCTGGGAAGGCTACACCTTC	CASSLGPWEGYTF
.	TRBV10-3	TRBJ2-1	once	TGTGCCATCAGTCGGGGAGGTACTAGTGAGCAGTTCTTC	CAISRGGTSEQFF
.	TRBV18	TRBJ1-1	few	TGTGCCAGCTCACCGTCGCTTATGAACACTGAAGCTTTCTTT	CASSPSLMNTEAFF
TRBD2	TRBV5-8	TRBJ2-1	many	TGTGCCAGCAGAGTTGCGGGAGGGCGCGATGAGCAGTTCTTC	CASRVAGGRDEQFF
TRBD1	TRBV2	TRBJ2-3	many	TGTGCCGCAAAACAGGGGACGGCCACAGATACGCAGTATTTT	CAAKQGTATDTQYF
TRBD2	TRBV5-1	TRBJ2-7	many	TGCGCCAGCAGCGAACTAGCGGGGACCTACGAGCAGTACTTC	CASSELAGTYEQYF
TRBD2	TRBV11-1	TRBJ2-1	many	TGTGCCAGCAGCCAAGGGACTAGCGGGAGAAGGTACAATGAGCAGTTCTTC	CASSQGTSGRRYNEQFF
TRBD1	TRBV4-1	TRBJ2-7	few	TGCGCCAGCAGCCAAGAAGGGACAGGGCTCGGGTACGAGCAGTACTTC	CASSQEGTGLGYEQYF